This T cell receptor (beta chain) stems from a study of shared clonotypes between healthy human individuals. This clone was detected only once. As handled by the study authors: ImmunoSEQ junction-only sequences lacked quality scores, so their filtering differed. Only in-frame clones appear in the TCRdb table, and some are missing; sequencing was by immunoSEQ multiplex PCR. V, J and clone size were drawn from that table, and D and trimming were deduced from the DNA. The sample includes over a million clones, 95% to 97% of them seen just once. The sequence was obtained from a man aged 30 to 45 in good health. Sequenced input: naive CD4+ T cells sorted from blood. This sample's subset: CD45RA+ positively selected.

CDR3 region: CASSIDHGVRNQPQHF. The CDR3 region has the DNA TGTGCCAGTAGTATAGATCATGGGGTCCGCAATCAGCCCCAGCATTTT. The chain joins TRBV19 to TRBJ1-5; D unclear. This CDR3 is built from 16 residues. Germline CDR1 and CDR2: LNHDA and SQIVND (reference sequence). V was pared by 0 bases and J by 2 bases, with 11 bases between.